Below, 2 T cell receptor beta chains from the same sample are listed, as sequenced in a study of human T cells and chemical hapten exposure. Time point in this sample: patch test 2, 6 weeks after DPC sensitization. Treatment in this sample: therapeutic diphenylcyclopropenone sensitization with weekly scalp DPC. Using its own MiXCR run on the RACE reads, TCRdb lists one record per CDR3 protein. The repertoire consists of about 73,000 distinct CDR3 sequences, with about 9% occurring once and the leading ten covering around 3.5%. Sequenced here: whole blood, sampled in connection with sensitization to the hapten diphenylcyclopropenone (DPC). These TCRs come from a woman aged 50 to 65 with alopecia areata. Some clones in this sample may be carry-over from other donors' samples.

The V gene is TRBV29-1, the J gene TRBJ2-4; 7 bases are a match to TRBD2. CDR1 and CDR2 (germline): SQVTM, ANQGSEA. This CDR3 contains 14 residues. CDR3 sequence: CRDPREAAKNIQYF. The CDR3 region has the DNA TGCAGGGACCCCCGGGAGGCAGCCAAAAACATTCAGTACTTC.

Only a few counts were recorded for this clonotype. In nucleotides, the CDR3 is TGTGCCACCAGCAGAGTAGCCAGGGCGAACACTGAAGCTTTCTTT. Translating gives CATSRVARANTEAFF. J is TRBJ1-1 and V is TRBV15; weak D call: TRBD1 (5 bases). The germline V gene has CDR1 LNHNV and CDR2 YYDKDF (reference sequence). The CDR3 consists of 15 residues. The V gene lost 1 base and the J gene lost 1 base, with 10 bases spanning the gap. Based on the CDR3 plus reference TRBV15 and TRBJ1-1, the full variable domain is DAMVIQNPRYQVTQFGKPVTLSCSQTLNHNVMYWYQQKSSQAPKLLFHYYDKDFNNEADTPDNFQSRRPNTSFCFLDIRSPGLGDTAMYLCATSRVARANTEAFFGQGTRLTVV.